The text below deals with one TCR beta chain. Germline V gene lookup returns CDR1 LGHDT and CDR2 YNNKEL (reference sequence). The CDR3 is 15 amino acids. The ends lost 4 bases at V and 2 bases at J; junction bases unmatched: 4. Libraries were prepared by immunoSEQ multiplex PCR; TCRdb keeps only in-frame clonotypes and omits some of them. The sample yields around 300,000 clones, around 89% seen once. This entry is derived from a study of Ad26.COV2.S vaccination and SARS-CoV-2 variants. Treatment reported: about 20 received Ad26.COV2.S at low or high dose, single or two shots; about 5 received placebo; per-sample allocation not given. Specimens were obtained on day 63 following the first vaccine or placebo injection.

The chain joins TRBV3-1 (or the pseudogene TRBV3-2) to TRBJ2-2; TRBD2 matches 7 bases. This receptor was obtained from a person between 18 and 65 years old who received the Ad26.COV2.S COVID-19 vaccine or a placebo. Sequencing used peripheral blood, obtained in a trial of Ad26.COV2.S vaccine versus placebo. The CDR3 reads CASSPWGGNTGELFF. The DNA for the CDR3 is TGTGCCAGCAGCCCCTGGGGGGGAAACACCGGGGAGCTGTTTTTT.